This T cell receptor (beta chain) was captured by sequencing in a study of blood T cell repertoires in COVID-19. Study-wide background: Sites in the United States, Italy and Spain provided acute and convalescent COVID-19 samples. From T cells, B-cell-depleted T cells, or PBMCs came the material, which was cDNA or gDNA.

This clone has only one observation. Study processing details: Estimated nucleated cell counts came from reference gene primer amplification. TCRdb's table, derived via immunoSEQ multiplex PCR, lists solely in-frame clones and lacks some. V, J and clone size are taken as reported in that table, and D and trimming were inferred from the DNA itself. Here the sample spans about 230,000 clones, 81% being singletons. Trimming removed 1 base from V and 2 bases from J, with 8 bases in between. This CDR3 has 14 residues. Germline V lookup: CDR1 LNHDA, CDR2 SQIVND (reference sequence). This sequence originates from a woman over 75 with acute or convalescent COVID-19. Sequences were obtained from peripheral blood. V usage is TRBV19 and J usage is TRBJ2-5; possibly TRBD2 for D (6 bases). The CDR3 DNA reads TGTGCCAGTAGTATAGTTGGGGGGCAAGAGACCCAGTACTTC. Translated, it gives CASSIVGGQETQYF.